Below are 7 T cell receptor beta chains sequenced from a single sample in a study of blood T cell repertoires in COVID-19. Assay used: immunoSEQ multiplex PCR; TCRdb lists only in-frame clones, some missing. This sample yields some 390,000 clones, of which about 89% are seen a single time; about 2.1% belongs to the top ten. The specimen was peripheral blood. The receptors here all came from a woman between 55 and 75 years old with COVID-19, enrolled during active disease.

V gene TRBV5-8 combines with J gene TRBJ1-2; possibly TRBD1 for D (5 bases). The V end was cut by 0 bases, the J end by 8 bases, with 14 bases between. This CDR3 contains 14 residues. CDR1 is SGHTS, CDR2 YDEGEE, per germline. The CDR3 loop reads CASSLVAGGTGYTF. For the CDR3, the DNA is TGTGCCAGCAGCTTGGTCGCGGGAGGGACCGGCTACACCTTC.

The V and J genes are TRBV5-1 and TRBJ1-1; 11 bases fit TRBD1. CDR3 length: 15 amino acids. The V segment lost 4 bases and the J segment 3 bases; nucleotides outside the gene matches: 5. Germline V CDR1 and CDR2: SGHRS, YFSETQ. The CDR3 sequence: CASSQRDRGYTEAFF. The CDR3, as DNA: TGCGCCAGCAGCCAACGGGACAGGGGGTACACTGAAGCTTTCTTT. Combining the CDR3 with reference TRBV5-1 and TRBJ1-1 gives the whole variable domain KAGVTQTPRYLIKTRGQQVTLSCSPISGHRSVSWYQQTPGQGLQFLFEYFSETQRNKGNFPGRFSGRQFSNSRSEMNVSTLELGDSALYLCASSQRDRGYTEAFFGQGTRLTVV.

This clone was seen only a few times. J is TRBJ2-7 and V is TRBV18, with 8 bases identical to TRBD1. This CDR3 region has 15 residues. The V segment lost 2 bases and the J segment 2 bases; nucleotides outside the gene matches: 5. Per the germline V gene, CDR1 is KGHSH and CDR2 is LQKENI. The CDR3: CASSPAGGPPYEQYF. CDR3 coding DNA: TGTGCCAGCTCACCAGCAGGGGGCCCCCCCTACGAGCAGTACTTC.

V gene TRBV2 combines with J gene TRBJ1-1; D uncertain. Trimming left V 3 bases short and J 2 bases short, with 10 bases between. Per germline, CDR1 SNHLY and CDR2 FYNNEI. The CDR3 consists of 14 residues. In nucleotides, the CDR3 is TGTGCCAGCAGTGATCAAGCGATCAACACTGAAGCTTTCTTT. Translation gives CASSDQAINTEAFF.

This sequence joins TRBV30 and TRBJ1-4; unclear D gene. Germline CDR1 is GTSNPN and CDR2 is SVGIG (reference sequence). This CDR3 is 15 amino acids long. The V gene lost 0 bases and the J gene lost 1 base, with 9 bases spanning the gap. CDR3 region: CAWSVMRRTNEKLFF. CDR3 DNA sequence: TGTGCCTGGAGTGTAATGAGGCGAACTAATGAAAAACTGTTTTTT.

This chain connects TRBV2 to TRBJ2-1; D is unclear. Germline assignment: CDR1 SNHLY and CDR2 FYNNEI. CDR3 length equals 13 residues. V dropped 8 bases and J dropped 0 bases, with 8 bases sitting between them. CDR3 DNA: TGTGCCAGCCAACTTAGCTCCTACAATGAGCAGTTCTTC. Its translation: CASQLSSYNEQFF.

The CDR3 here is CSVDRDRTTNYGYTF. DNA of the CDR3: TGCAGCGTTGACCGGGACAGAACCACGAACTATGGCTACACCTTC. The rearrangement uses TRBV29-1 and TRBJ1-2; 7 bases agree with TRBD1. The V segment lost 3 bases and the J segment 2 bases; nucleotides outside the gene matches: 9. This CDR3 is 15 amino acids long. CDR1 is SQVTM and CDR2 is ANQGSEA in the germline V gene.